This TCR beta chain was recorded in a study of blood T cell repertoires in COVID-19. J was trimmed by 1 base and V by 4 bases; bases with no gene match: 5. The length of the CDR3 is 17 residues. Germline CDR1 LGHDT, CDR2 YNNKEL (reference sequence). Some clones are missing from TCRdb's copy, which holds only in-frame ones; the method was immunoSEQ multiplex PCR. The sample records about 49,000 clones, 70% to 90% being singletons. The sample was peripheral blood. This sequence joins TRBV3-1 (or the pseudogene TRBV3-2) and TRBJ2-2; 11 bases align to TRBD2. This receptor was taken from a man in his forties with active COVID-19. CDR3 sequence reads: CASSLVAGGWNTGELFF. CDR3 nucleotides: TGTGCCAGCAGCCTCGTAGCGGGAGGGTGGAACACCGGGGAGCTGTTTTTT.